This TCR beta chain was retrieved from a study of shared T cell receptors in the human thymus (dated by TCRdb to the early 2020s). Background for the entire study: The study examined how the human thymus generates shared, self-reactive T-cell receptor alpha chains.

V loses 0 bases, J loses 6 bases, and the germline ends lie 12 bases apart. The CDR3 has 15 amino acids, counting the end cysteine and phenylalanine. Only the CDR3 region is kept as DNA, spanning 45 bases read in frame from base 1. The germline V gene encodes CDR1 MNHNS and CDR2 SASEGT. Library creation used the immunoSEQ multiplex PCR assay. This immuneACCESS table, as held by TCRdb, lists in-frame sequences with V and J called but not all clones. Of the missing ones, under half trace to an unresolved V gene in checked studies; the others have no known cause. For this sample there are some 700,000 clones; more than 75% appear just once. The top ten clones comprise about 0.01% of the sample. Comment on this clone: Its binding antigen is unknown. Qualities for individual bases were not recorded, and no much larger clone is one base off.

These same data were also listed under a study on human thymus T cells. Per the second study: Immunologically healthy infants undergoing open corrective cardiac surgery for congenital heart defects in Finland were used as donors. The thymus tissue came from surgical resects taken out during corrective cardiac surgery. Usage of V and J gene segments appeared to be biased in both the thymic and the peripheral blood repertoires. Highly overlapping thymic TCR repertoires among unrelated individuals were reported in the related research. The study described the TCR alpha and beta repertoires in under ten infant thymus samples and four matching peripheral blood samples. The cohort included more than 5 male and a couple of female infants, with donor ages spanning 7 to 244 days. Thymocytes were freed from the tissue by mechanical means and kept at -70 degrees C as pellets of roughly 9-33 million cells. A QIAsymphony instrument was used to extract genomic DNA from frozen cell pellets. Using the immunoSEQ multiplex PCR assay, the TCRB and TCRAD loci were amplified from a standardized quantity of quality-controlled genomic DNA. The V(D)J region was spanned by amplicons of a length sufficient to cover the CDR3 and to identify V and J genes. The commercial immunoSEQ service was used to sequence amplicons on an Illumina platform. Primer bias and sequencing errors were corrected using previously described methods, and TCRAD and TCRB definitions followed the IMGT database. Analysis of the repertoires was done with immunoSEQ Analyzer 3.0 and VDJTools and included basic statistics, V/J segment usage, diversity estimates, rarefaction and pairwise overlap. Chao1, ChaoE, Efron-Thisted, Shannon and inverse Simpson indices were used to estimate diversity, which was also estimated on datasets down-sampled to the smallest sample. For repertoire overlap, CDR3 nucleotide sequence, V gene and J gene had to match strictly, and clustering was done by Jaccard-based multidimensional scaling. On average, thymus samples gave 750,000 to 950,000 unique TCRB clonotypes, whereas blood samples gave roughly 80,000.

This receptor was taken from a boy younger than two with a congenital heart defect. Donor details come from another sample of the same person, matched by shared clones. The chain is assembled from TRBV6-1 and TRBJ1-5; confidence is insufficient to name the D gene. What was sequenced was thymocytes. The CDR3 has the sequence CASSEARGVLQPQHF. The DNA is as follows: TGTGCCAGCAGTGAAGCGCGAGGAGTCCTTCAGCCCCAGCATTTT.